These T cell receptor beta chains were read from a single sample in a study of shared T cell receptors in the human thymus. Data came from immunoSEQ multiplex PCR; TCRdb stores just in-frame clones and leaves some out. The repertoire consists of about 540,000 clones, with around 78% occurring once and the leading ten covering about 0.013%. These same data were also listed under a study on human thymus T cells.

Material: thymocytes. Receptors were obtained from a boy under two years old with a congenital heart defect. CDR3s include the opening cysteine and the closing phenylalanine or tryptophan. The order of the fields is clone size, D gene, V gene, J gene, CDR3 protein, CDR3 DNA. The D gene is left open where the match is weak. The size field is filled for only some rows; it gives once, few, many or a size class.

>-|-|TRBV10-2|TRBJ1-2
CASSGDHF
TGCGCCAGCAGTGGAGATCACTTC
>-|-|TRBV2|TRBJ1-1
CASGETGLMNTEAFF
TGTGCCAGCGGCGAGACAGGCCTCATGAACACTGAAGCTTTCTTT
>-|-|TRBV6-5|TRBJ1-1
CASSCNINPNTEAFF
TGTGCCAGCAGTTGCAACATCAATCCGAACACTGAAGCTTTCTTT
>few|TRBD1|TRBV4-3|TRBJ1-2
CASSSGTVRSYTF
TGCGCCAGCAGCTCCGGGACAGTGAGAAGCTACACCTTC
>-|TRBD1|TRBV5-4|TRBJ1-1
CASSAGTGKNTEAFF
TGTGCCAGCAGCGCGGGGACAGGGAAGAACACTGAAGCTTTCTTT
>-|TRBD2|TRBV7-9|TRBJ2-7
CASSLAGLADSYEQYF
TGTGCCAGCAGCTTAGCGGGACTAGCGGACTCCTACGAGCAGTACTTC
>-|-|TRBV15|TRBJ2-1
CATSSASTGAGSYNEQFF
TGTGCCACCAGCAGTGCAAGTACTGGAGCCGGCTCCTACAATGAGCAGTTCTTC
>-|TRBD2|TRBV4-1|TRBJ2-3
CASSQDGSGRTTDTQYF
TGCGCCAGCAGCCAAGATGGTAGCGGGAGGACCACAGATACGCAGTATTTT
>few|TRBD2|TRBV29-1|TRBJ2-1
CSGLAGGPGSYNEQFF
TGCAGCGGACTAGCGGGAGGGCCCGGCTCCTACAATGAGCAGTTCTTC
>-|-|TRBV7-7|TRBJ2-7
CASSCRDNEQYF
TGTGCCAGCAGCTGCCGGGACAACGAGCAGTACTTC
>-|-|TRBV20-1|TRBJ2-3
CSARQADTQYF
TGCAGTGCTAGACAGGCAGATACGCAGTATTTT
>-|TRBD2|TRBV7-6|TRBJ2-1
CASSLGAGGPDEQFF
TGTGCCAGCAGCTTAGGGGCGGGAGGGCCCGATGAGCAGTTCTTC
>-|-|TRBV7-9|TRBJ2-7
CASEGGGYEQYF
TGTGCCAGCGAGGGAGGGGGCTACGAGCAGTACTTC
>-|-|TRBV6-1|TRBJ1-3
CASSEEREQGTGNTIYF
TGTGCCAGCAGTGAAGAACGAGAGCAGGGAACGGGAAACACCATATATTTT
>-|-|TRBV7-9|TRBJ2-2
CASSSGVRTGELFF
TGTGCCAGCAGCTCGGGGGTACGGACCGGGGAGCTGTTTTTT
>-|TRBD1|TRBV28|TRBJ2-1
CASSLRHQNPRTGPYNEQFF
TGTGCCAGCAGTCTCCGACACCAAAACCCCCGGACAGGGCCCTACAATGAGCAGTTCTTC
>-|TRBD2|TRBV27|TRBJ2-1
CASRVPGGPVNEQFF
TGTGCCAGTAGAGTCCCGGGAGGGCCCGTCAATGAGCAGTTCTTC
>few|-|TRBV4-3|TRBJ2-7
CASSQTQGGEQYF
TGCGCCAGCAGCCAGACTCAGGGGGGCGAGCAGTACTTC
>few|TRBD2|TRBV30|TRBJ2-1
CAFGTSLFF
TGTGCCTTTGGGACTAGTTTGTTCTTC
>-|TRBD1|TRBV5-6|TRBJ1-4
CASSLRGRGTATNEKLFF
TGTGCCAGCAGCTTGAGGGGCAGGGGGACCGCAACTAATGAAAAACTGTTTTTT
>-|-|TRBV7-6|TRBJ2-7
CASSLVATGKLYEQYF
TGTGCCAGCAGCTTAGTTGCCACAGGGAAGCTCTACGAGCAGTACTTC
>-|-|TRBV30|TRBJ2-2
CAWRFHSTGELFF
TGTGCCTGGAGGTTTCACTCCACCGGGGAGCTGTTTTTT
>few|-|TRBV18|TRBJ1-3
CASYLSRVAPKSGNTIYF
TGTGCCAGCTACCTGAGCCGGGTAGCACCCAAGAGTGGAAACACCATATATTTT
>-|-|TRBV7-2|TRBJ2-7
CASIRGDSYEQYF
TGTGCCAGCATCCGCGGGGACTCCTACGAGCAGTACTTC
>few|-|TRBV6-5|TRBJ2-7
CASSLRAGRSYEQYF
TGTGCCAGCAGTTTAAGGGCGGGACGATCCTACGAGCAGTACTTC
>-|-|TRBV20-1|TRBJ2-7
CSVNFSYEQYF
TGCAGTGTCAACTTCTCCTACGAGCAGTACTTC
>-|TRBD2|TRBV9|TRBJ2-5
CASSVPGTSGQETQYF
TGTGCCAGCAGCGTACCCGGGACTAGCGGCCAAGAGACCCAGTACTTC
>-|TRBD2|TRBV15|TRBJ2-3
CATSREITSGSPDTQYF
TGTGCCACCAGCAGAGAAATAACTAGCGGGAGCCCAGATACGCAGTATTTT
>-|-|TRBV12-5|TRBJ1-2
CASGLVPETGHLNYGYTF
TGTGCTAGTGGTTTGGTACCTGAGACAGGACATCTTAACTATGGCTACACCTTC
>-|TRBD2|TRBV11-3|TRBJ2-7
CASSLAPNPSGRSYEQYF
TGTGCCAGCAGCTTAGCGCCAAACCCAAGCGGGAGGTCCTACGAGCAGTACTTC
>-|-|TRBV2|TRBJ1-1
CASMYPGDWPMNTEAFF
TGTGCCAGCATGTACCCCGGGGACTGGCCAATGAACACTGAAGCTTTCTTT
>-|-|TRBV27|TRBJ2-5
CASSLVGGRGETQYF
TGTGCCAGCAGTTTAGTTGGAGGGCGCGGAGAGACCCAGTACTTC
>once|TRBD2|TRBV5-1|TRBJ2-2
CASSLARGISGGSNTGELFF
TGCGCCAGCAGCTTGGCCCGAGGAATTAGCGGGGGCTCGAACACCGGGGAGCTGTTTTTT
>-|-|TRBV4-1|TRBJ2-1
CASSRRGQREQFF
TGCGCCAGCAGCCGGCGCGGGCAACGGGAGCAGTTCTTC
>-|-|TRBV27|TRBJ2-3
CASSLGGPGGRTDTQYF
TGTGCCAGCAGTTTAGGGGGGCCGGGGGGTCGAACAGATACGCAGTATTTT
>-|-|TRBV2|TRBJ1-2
CASRHGGGRGYTF
TGTGCCAGCAGACATGGGGGGGGCCGGGGCTACACCTTC
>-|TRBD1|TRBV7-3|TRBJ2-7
CASRRQGALTYEQYF
TGTGCCAGCAGGCGACAGGGGGCTTTGACATACGAGCAGTACTTC
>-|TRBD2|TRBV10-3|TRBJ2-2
CAISESGVAGISSGELFF
TGTGCCATCAGTGAGTCTGGGGTAGCGGGAATCTCAAGCGGGGAGCTGTTTTTT
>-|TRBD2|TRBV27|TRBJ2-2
CASTSRAGGGTGELFF
TGTGCCAGCACCTCTAGGGCGGGGGGAGGAACCGGGGAGCTGTTTTTT
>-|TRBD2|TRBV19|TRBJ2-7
CASSTLAGGSYEQYF
TGTGCCAGTAGTACCCTAGCGGGAGGTTCCTACGAGCAGTACTTC
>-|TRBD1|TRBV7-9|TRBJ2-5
CASSLAGQETSQETQYF
TGTGCCAGCAGCTTAGCTGGACAGGAGACCTCCCAAGAGACCCAGTACTTC
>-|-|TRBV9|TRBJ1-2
CASSARTVGYYGYTF
TGTGCCAGCAGCGCTCGGACAGTCGGGTACTATGGCTACACCTTC
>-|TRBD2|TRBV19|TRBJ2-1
CASSTQRESYNEQFF
TGTGCCAGTAGTACCCAGCGGGAGTCCTACAATGAGCAGTTCTTC
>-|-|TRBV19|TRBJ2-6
CASSTWDNAGEGANVLTF
TGTGCCAGTAGTACTTGGGACAATGCGGGGGAGGGGGCCAACGTCCTGACTTTC
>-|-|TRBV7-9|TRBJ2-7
CASSPSRRSYEQYF
TGTGCCAGCAGCCCCTCGAGGAGATCCTACGAGCAGTACTTC
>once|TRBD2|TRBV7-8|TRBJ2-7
CASSSQETGGYYEQYF
TGTGCCAGCAGCTCCCAAGAAACGGGGGGGTACTACGAGCAGTACTTC
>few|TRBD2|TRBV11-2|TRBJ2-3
CASSQTSRPACTDTQYF
TGTGCCAGCAGCCAGACTAGCCGCCCTGCCTGCACAGATACGCAGTATTTT
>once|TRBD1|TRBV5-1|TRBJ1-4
CASREQGHEKLFF
TGCGCCAGCAGAGAACAGGGGCATGAAAAACTGTTTTTT
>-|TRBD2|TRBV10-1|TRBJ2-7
CASNPGRPVVGSYEQYF
TGCGCCAGCAACCCCGGGAGGCCGGTGGTGGGGTCCTACGAGCAGTACTTC
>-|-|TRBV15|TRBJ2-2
CATVESAGELFF
TGTGCCACCGTAGAGTCTGCCGGGGAGCTGTTTTTT
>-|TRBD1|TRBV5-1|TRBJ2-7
CASSRSYGTGRYEQYF
TGCGCCAGCAGCCGATCCTACGGGACAGGGCGGTACGAGCAGTACTTC
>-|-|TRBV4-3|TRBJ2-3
CASSQVFLQEDTDTQYF
TGCGCCAGCAGCCAAGTTTTTCTCCAGGAGGATACAGATACGCAGTATTTT
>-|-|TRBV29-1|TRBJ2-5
CSVEDRASRLGETQYF
TGCAGCGTTGAAGATAGAGCTAGCCGATTAGGGGAGACCCAGTACTTC
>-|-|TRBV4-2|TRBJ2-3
CASSQGQFSADTQYF
TGTGCCAGCAGCCAAGGCCAGTTTAGCGCAGATACGCAGTATTTT
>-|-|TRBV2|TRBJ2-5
CASRGLQGEETQYF
TGTGCCAGCAGGGGTCTACAGGGTGAGGAGACCCAGTACTTC